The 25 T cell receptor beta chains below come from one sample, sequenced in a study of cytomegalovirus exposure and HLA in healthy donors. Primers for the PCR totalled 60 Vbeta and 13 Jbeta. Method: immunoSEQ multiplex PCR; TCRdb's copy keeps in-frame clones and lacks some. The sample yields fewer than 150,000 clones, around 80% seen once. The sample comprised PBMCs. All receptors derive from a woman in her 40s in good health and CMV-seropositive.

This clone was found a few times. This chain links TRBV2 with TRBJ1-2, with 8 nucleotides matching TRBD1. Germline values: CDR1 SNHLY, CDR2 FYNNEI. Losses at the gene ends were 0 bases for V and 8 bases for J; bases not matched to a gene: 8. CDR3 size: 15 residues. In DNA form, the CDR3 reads TGTGCCAGCAGTGAAGCGCCGGACAGGGACAACGGCTACACCTTC. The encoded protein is CASSEAPDRDNGYTF.

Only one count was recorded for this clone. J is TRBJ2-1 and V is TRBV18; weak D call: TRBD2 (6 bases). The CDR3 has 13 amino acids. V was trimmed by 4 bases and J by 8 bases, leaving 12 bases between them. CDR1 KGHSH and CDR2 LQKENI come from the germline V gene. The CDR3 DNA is TGTGCCAGCTCACGCGGTACGGGGGATGAGCAGTTCTTC. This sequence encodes CASSRGTGDEQFF.

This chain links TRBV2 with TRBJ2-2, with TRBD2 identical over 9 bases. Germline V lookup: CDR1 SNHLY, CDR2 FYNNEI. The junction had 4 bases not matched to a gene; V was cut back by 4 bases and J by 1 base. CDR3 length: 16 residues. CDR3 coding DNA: TGTGCCAGCAGTGCTGTTAGCGGGAGGAACACCGGGGAGCTGTTTTTT. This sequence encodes CASSAVSGRNTGELFF. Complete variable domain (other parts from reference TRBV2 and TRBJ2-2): EPEVTQTPSHQVTQMGQEVILRCVPISNHLYFYWYRQILGQKVEFLVSFYNNEISEKSEIFDDQFSVERPDGSNFTLKIRSTKLEDSAMYFCASSAVSGRNTGELFFGEGSRLTVL.

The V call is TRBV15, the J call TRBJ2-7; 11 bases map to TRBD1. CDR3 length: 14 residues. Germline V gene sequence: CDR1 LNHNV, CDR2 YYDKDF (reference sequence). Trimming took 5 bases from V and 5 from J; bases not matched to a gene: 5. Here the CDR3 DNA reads TGTGCCACCAGCCGCCGGGACAGGGGGAACGAGCAGTACTTC. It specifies CATSRRDRGNEQYF.

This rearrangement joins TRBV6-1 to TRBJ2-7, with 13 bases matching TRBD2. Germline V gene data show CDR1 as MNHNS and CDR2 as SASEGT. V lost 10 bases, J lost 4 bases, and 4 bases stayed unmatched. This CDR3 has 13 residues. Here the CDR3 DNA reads TGTGCCACCGGACTAGCGGGAGTTTACGAGCAGTACTTC. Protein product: CATGLAGVYEQYF.

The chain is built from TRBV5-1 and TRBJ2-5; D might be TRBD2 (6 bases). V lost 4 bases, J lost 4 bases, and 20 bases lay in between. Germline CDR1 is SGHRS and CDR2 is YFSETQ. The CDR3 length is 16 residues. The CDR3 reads CASSTGIGGAPETQYF. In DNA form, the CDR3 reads TGCGCCAGCAGCACTGGTATTGGCGGGGCCCCAGAGACCCAGTACTTC.

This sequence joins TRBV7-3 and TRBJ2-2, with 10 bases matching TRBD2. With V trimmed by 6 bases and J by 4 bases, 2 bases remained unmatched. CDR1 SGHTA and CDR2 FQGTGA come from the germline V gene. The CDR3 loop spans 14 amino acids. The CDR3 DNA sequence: TGTGCCAGCAGGAGCGGGGGGGCCACCGGGGAGCTGTTTTTT. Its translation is CASRSGGATGELFF.

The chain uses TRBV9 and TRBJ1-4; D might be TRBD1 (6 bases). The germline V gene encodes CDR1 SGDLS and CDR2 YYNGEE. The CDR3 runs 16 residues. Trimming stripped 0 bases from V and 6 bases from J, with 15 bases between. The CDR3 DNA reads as TGTGCCAGCAGCGTAGATTCGGCAGGGGTGGATGAAAAACTGTTTTTT. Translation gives CASSVDSAGVDEKLFF.

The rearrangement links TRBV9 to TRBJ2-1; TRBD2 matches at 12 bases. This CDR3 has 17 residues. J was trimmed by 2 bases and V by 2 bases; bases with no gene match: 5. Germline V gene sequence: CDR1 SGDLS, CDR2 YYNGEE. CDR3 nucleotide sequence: TGTGCCAGCAGCGTGGGACTAGCGGGCCCCGCCTACAATGAGCAGTTCTTC. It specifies CASSVGLAGPAYNEQFF.

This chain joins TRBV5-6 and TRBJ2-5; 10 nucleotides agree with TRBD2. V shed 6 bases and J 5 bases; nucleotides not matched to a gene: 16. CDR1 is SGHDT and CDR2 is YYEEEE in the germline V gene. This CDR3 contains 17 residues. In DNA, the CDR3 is TGTGCCAGCATCCGACGTGGTAGCGGGGGGTTGACCGAGACCCAGTACTTC. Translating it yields CASIRRGSGGLTETQYF.

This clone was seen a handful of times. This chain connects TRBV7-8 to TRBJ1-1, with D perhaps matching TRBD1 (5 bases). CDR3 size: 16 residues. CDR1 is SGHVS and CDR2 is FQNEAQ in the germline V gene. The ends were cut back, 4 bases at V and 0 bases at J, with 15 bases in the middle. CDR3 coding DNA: TGTGCCAGCAGCTCCATGGCCACAGGTCTGAACACTGAAGCTTTCTTT. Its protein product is CASSSMATGLNTEAFF.

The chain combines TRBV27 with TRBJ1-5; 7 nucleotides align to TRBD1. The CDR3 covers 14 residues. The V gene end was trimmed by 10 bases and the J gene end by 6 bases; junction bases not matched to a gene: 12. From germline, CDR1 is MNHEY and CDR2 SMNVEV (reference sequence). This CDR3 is CATSYKGAGQPQHF. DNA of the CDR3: TGTGCCACCTCATACAAGGGGGCAGGTCAGCCCCAGCATTTT.

CDR3: CASSPWGTGKGFIEETQYF. The CDR3, as DNA: TGTGCCAGCAGCCCGTGGGGGACAGGGAAGGGGTTTATCGAAGAGACCCAGTACTTC. This chain links TRBV7-9 with TRBJ2-5; TRBD1 aligns across 9 bases. Germline CDR1 reads SEHNR; CDR2 reads FQNEAQ (reference sequence). This CDR3 spans 19 amino acids. J lost 3 bases, V lost 5 bases, and 19 bases had no gene match.

CDR3 DNA: TGTGCCAGCAGCTTGGACAGGAAAGAGACCCAGTACTTC. As protein: CASSLDRKETQYF. The chain recombines TRBV5-6 with TRBJ2-5, with TRBD1 as a possible D gene (5 bases). V was cut by 0 bases and J by 3 bases, with 6 bases left in between. The CDR3 runs to 13 residues. CDR1 is SGHDT, CDR2 YYEEEE, per germline.

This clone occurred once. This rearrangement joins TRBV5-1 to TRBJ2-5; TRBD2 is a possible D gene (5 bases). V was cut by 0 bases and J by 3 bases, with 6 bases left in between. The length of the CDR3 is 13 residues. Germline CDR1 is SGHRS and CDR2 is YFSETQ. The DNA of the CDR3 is TGCGCCAGCAGCTTGGAAGCGGAAGAGACCCAGTACTTC. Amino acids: CASSLEAEETQYF.

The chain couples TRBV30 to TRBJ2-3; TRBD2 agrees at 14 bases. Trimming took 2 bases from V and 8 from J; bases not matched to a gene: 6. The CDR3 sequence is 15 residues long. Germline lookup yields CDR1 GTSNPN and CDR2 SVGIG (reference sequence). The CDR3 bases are TGTGCCTGGAGTCCCGGACTAGCGGGAGGCTTTACGCAGTATTTT. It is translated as CAWSPGLAGGFTQYF.

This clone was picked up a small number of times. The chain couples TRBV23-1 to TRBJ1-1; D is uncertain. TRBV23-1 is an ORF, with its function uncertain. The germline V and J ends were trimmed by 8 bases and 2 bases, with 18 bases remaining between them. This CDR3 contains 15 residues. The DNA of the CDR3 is TGCGCCAGCTACGCTTCCGGGGAGGGTAACACTGAAGCTTTCTTT. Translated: CASYASGEGNTEAFF.

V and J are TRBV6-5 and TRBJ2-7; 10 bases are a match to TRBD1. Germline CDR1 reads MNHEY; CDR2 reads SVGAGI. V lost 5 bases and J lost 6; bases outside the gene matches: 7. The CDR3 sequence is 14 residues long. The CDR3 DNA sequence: TGTGCCAGCAGTGACAGACAGGGGGCTTTCGAGCAGTACTTC. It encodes CASSDRQGAFEQYF.

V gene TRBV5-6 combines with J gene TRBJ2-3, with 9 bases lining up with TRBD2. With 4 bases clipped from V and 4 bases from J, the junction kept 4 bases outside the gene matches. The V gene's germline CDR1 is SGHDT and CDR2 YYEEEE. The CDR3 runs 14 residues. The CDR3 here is CASSLSGSSDTQYF. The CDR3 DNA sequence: TGTGCCAGCAGCCTTAGCGGGAGCTCAGATACGCAGTATTTT.

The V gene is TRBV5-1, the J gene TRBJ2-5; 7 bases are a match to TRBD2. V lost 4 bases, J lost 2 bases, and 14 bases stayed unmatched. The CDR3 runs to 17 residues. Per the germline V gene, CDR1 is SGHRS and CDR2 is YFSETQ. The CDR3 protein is CASSDGGHSGLQETQYF. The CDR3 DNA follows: TGCGCCAGCAGCGACGGAGGACATAGCGGGTTACAAGAGACCCAGTACTTC.

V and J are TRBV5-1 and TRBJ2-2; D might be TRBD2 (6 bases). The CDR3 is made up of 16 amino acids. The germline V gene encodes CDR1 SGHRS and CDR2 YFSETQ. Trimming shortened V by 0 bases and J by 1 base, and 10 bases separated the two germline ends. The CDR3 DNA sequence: TGCGCCAGCAGCTTGGGGTCGGGACTGAACACCGGGGAGCTGTTTTTT. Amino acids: CASSLGSGLNTGELFF. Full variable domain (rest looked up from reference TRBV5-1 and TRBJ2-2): KAGVTQTPRYLIKTRGQQVTLSCSPISGHRSVSWYQQTPGQGLQFLFEYFSETQRNKGNFPGRFSGRQFSNSRSEMNVSTLELGDSALYLCASSLGSGLNTGELFFGEGSRLTVL.

CDR3 protein: CASSARTDRASTGQFF. DNA of the CDR3: TGTGCCAGCAGTGCCAGAACAGACAGGGCTTCAACGGGGCAGTTCTTC. This chain connects TRBV25-1 to TRBJ2-1, with 7 bases aligning to TRBD1. Germline V gene lookup returns CDR1 MGHDK and CDR2 SYGVNS. Losses at the gene ends were 4 bases for V and 12 bases for J; bases not matched to a gene: 18. The CDR3 length is 16 residues.

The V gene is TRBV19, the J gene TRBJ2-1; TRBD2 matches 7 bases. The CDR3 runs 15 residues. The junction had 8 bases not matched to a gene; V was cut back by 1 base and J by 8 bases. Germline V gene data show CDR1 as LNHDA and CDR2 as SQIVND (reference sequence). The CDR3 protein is CASSIAGGQWDEQFF. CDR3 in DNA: TGTGCCAGTAGTATAGCGGGAGGACAATGGGATGAGCAGTTCTTC.

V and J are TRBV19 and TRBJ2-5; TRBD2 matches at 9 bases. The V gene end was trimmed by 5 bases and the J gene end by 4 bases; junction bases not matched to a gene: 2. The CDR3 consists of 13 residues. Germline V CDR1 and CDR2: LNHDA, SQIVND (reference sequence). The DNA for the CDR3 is TGTGCCAGTAGTTCTAGCGGGATAGAGACCCAGTACTTC. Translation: CASSSSGIETQYF.

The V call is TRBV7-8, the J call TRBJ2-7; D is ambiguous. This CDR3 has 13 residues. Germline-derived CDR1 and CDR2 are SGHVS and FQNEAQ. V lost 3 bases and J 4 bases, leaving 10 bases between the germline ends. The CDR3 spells CASSLAVSYEQYF. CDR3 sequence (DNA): TGTGCCAGCAGCTTGGCAGTTTCGTACGAGCAGTACTTC.